The 4 T cell receptor beta chains below were found in one sample sequenced in a study of T cell responses to AZD1222 COVID-19 vaccine. TCRdb's copy holds only in-frame clones and misses some; the assay was immunoSEQ multiplex PCR. The sample gives approximately 160,000 clones, 90% of which show up once; approximately 1.4% is in the top ten. The material sequenced was peripheral blood, taken on day 0 of AZD1222 vaccination. These TCRs come from an adult in good health.

The chain is built from TRBV10-2 and TRBJ1-2; D is perhaps TRBD1 (6 bases). CDR3 length: 15 residues. CDR1 is WSHSY, CDR2 SAAADI, per germline. V shed 0 bases and J shed 5 bases, with 13 bases lying between them. The CDR3 DNA sequence: TGCGCCAGCAGTGAGTCTGTGTGGGGGCGGTATGGCTACACCTTC. As protein: CASSESVWGRYGYTF.

The DNA of the CDR3 is TGCGCCACCGAAACTAGCGGGGGCGTCACCGGGGAGCTGTTTTTT. Amino acids: CATETSGGVTGELFF. V usage is TRBV10-2 and J usage is TRBJ2-2, with 11 nucleotides matching TRBD2. Looked up from germline, CDR1 is WSHSY and CDR2 is SAAADI. V dropped 10 bases and J dropped 4; count of bases not matched to a gene: 8. This CDR3 comprises 15 residues.

The chain links TRBV28 to TRBJ2-7, with D tentatively TRBD1 (5 bases). CDR3 length equals 12 residues. Germline assignment: CDR1 MDHEN and CDR2 SYDVKM. V dropped 4 bases and J dropped 4 bases, with 8 bases sitting between them. The CDR3 DNA reads TGTGCCAGCAGTTACCAGGGATACGAGCAGTACTTC. This sequence encodes CASSYQGYEQYF.

The chain carries TRBV7-9 and TRBJ1-6; tentatively, D is TRBD1 (6 bases). The CDR3 length is 16 residues. CDR1 is SEHNR and CDR2 is FQNEAQ in the germline V gene (reference sequence). V was trimmed by 6 bases and J by 2 bases, leaving 14 bases between them. The CDR3 sequence: CASRPTTGAYNSPLHF. Here the CDR3 DNA reads TGTGCCAGCAGGCCCACGACAGGTGCCTATAATTCACCCCTCCACTTT.